A selection of T cell receptor beta chains follows, all from one sample in a study of cytomegalovirus exposure and HLA in healthy donors. Only in-frame clones appear in the TCRdb table, and some are missing; sequencing was by immunoSEQ multiplex PCR. Among around 150,000 clones, roughly three quarters were seen once, and the ten largest hold almost 4.5%. The sequencing sample was made of PBMCs. The receptors derive from a man aged 60 to 75 in good health and CMV-seronegative. CDR3s leave out the opening cysteine and the closing phenylalanine or tryptophan. Each record gives: CDR3 protein, V gene, D gene. D genes are given only for firm matches.

CDR3: ASRETSGSGTDTQY
V: TRBV9
D: TRBD2

CDR3: ATSPHGDSNQPQH
V: TRBV15
D: NA

CDR3: ASSLERQSEQF
V: TRBV11-1
D: NA

CDR3: ASSMDSNEKLF
V: TRBV6-5
D: NA

CDR3: ASSFQGAVGANVLT
V: TRBV5-4
D: TRBD1

CDR3: ASIHGGVGNQPQH
V: TRBV28
D: NA

CDR3: ASSIDRTYEQY
V: TRBV19
D: NA

CDR3: ATSRDLRDTEAF
V: TRBV15
D: NA

CDR3: ASSAPGLSNQPQH
V: TRBV6-6
D: NA

CDR3: ATAGLAGGETQY
V: TRBV6-5
D: TRBD2

CDR3: AWRRTSGSGEQF
V: TRBV30
D: TRBD2

CDR3: ASSQVTGEKLF
V: TRBV14
D: TRBD1

CDR3: ASPARGPNTGELF
V: TRBV5-8
D: NA

CDR3: ASSPGTRYEQY
V: TRBV5-4
D: TRBD2

CDR3: ASSLGLADGTGELF
V: TRBV5-1
D: TRBD2

CDR3: ASSFLEGSNTEAF
V: TRBV5-6
D: NA

CDR3: ASSFVPRDTQY
V: TRBV7-3
D: NA

CDR3: AWTRRATGGSGANVLT
V: TRBV30
D: NA

CDR3: ASRLQGGTDTQY
V: TRBV11-2
D: NA

CDR3: ASSLTTGANEKLF
V: TRBV7-8
D: TRBD1

CDR3: ASRFRTSGLMGLF
V: TRBV27
D: TRBD2

CDR3: ASSPAEGGPLTDTQY
V: TRBV5-4
D: NA

CDR3: ASSKQGWGEKLF
V: TRBV6-5
D: TRBD1

CDR3: ASSEGTGAINEQF
V: TRBV6-1
D: TRBD1

CDR3: ASSLGPGGATDTQY
V: TRBV7-3
D: NA

CDR3: ASSLEEDEQF
V: TRBV5-1
D: NA

CDR3: ASSRQGNGDTQY
V: TRBV27
D: TRBD1

CDR3: ASSRRLSGLYEQY
V: TRBV28
D: NA

CDR3: ASSQSHQRESRTDTQY
V: TRBV23-1
D: TRBD2

CDR3: ASSPGANTEAF
V: TRBV5-6
D: NA

CDR3: ASSYEGQAYGYT
V: TRBV6-5
D: TRBD1

CDR3: ASSLVGATRANEQF
V: TRBV5-4
D: NA

CDR3: ASSLSNGQETQY
V: TRBV5-1
D: NA

CDR3: ATSPMGQGYEQY
V: TRBV15
D: TRBD1

CDR3: ASSYWGSEQY
V: TRBV6-6
D: NA

CDR3: ASSQGRGGSYEQY
V: TRBV4-1
D: NA

CDR3: ASSSRTSGGEQY
V: TRBV7-2
D: TRBD2

CDR3: ASSGSLAGYNEQF
V: TRBV5-1
D: TRBD2

CDR3: ASSPRRTGGWMSEAF
V: TRBV11-2
D: TRBD1

CDR3: AWSGLADNEQF
V: TRBV30
D: TRBD2

CDR3: ASSQDSRAGGGEQY
V: TRBV4-3
D: TRBD2